This is a list of T cell receptor beta chains from one sample in a study of T cells in Graves' hyperthyroidism and ophthalmopathy. In TCRdb, the multiplex PCR reads were re-called with MiXCR into one record per CDR3 protein. The sample carries some 300,000 distinct CDR3 sequences, 15% to 20% recorded once. Sequencing used blood. These receptor sequences come from a man between 45 and 60 years old with Graves' ophthalmopathy. CDR3s include the opening cysteine and the closing phenylalanine or tryptophan.

J gene: TRBJ1-1
V gene: TRBV11-1
CDR3 protein: CASSSRDEAFF

J gene: TRBJ2-1
V gene: TRBV19
CDR3 protein: CASISPGGPYNEQFF

J gene: TRBJ2-7
V gene: TRBV19
CDR3 protein: CASSFGATYEQYF

J gene: TRBJ2-3
V gene: TRBV6-1
CDR3 protein: CASSGVQGASTDTQYF

J gene: TRBJ1-2
V gene: TRBV5-1
CDR3 protein: CASSYDSTGGFYGYTF

J gene: TRBJ1-1
V gene: TRBV11-3
CDR3 protein: CASSSTEAGEAFF

J gene: TRBJ2-4
V gene: TRBV6-1
CDR3 protein: CASSFAYMQNIQYF

J gene: TRBJ1-5
V gene: TRBV27
CDR3 protein: CASREVDRGNQPQHF

J gene: TRBJ2-7
V gene: TRBV10-1
CDR3 protein: CASSEYIDGEQYF

J gene: TRBJ2-2
V gene: TRBV6-5
CDR3 protein: CASSWPSGNTGELFF

J gene: TRBJ2-1
V gene: TRBV9
CDR3 protein: CASSVIGLAGVEQFF